The 20 T cell receptor beta chains below all came from one sample that was sequenced in a study of cytomegalovirus exposure and HLA in healthy donors. Method: immunoSEQ multiplex PCR; TCRdb's copy keeps in-frame clones and lacks some. This sample carries about 200,000 clones, roughly 84% of them seen once, and the ten largest clones take 13%. Material: PBMCs. The source is a woman between 25 and 40 years old in good health and CMV-seropositive.

The chain has TRBV27 and TRBJ2-1; 12 bases fit TRBD1. The CDR3 loop spans 18 amino acids. The germline V gene has CDR1 MNHEY and CDR2 SMNVEV (reference sequence). V lost 4 bases to trimming and J lost 12 bases; unmatched junction nucleotides: 19. In DNA form, the CDR3 reads TGTGCCAGCAGTTCCCCCCCATGGGGACAGGGGGCCCCAACGGGGCAGTTCTTC. This gives the protein CASSSPPWGQGAPTGQFF.

The chain uses TRBV10-1 and TRBJ2-7, with 14 positions matching TRBD2. V lost 4 bases and J lost 1; bases outside the gene matches: 6. This CDR3 contains 17 residues. The germline V gene has CDR1 WNHNN and CDR2 SYGVQD (reference sequence). The CDR3 loop reads CASSAGTSGRRSYEQYF. The DNA of the CDR3 is TGCGCCAGCAGTGCCGGGACTAGCGGGAGACGATCCTACGAGCAGTACTTC.

The genes are TRBV18 and TRBJ2-2, with 7 bases identical to TRBD1. The germline CDR1 and CDR2 sequences are KGHSH and LQKENI. The J segment lost 4 bases and the V segment lost 4 bases, leaving 6 bases of the junction unmatched. The CDR3 is made up of 15 amino acids. The CDR3 here is CASSLTTGLTGELFF. Written as DNA, the CDR3 is TGTGCCAGCTCACTTACGACAGGGCTCACCGGGGAGCTGTTTTTT.

The rearrangement links TRBV28 to TRBJ1-2; D is perhaps TRBD1 (5 bases). Trimming pared 2 bases from V and 8 bases from J, leaving 12 bases between. CDR3 length: 13 residues. Looked up from germline, CDR1 is MDHEN and CDR2 is SYDVKM. This chain's CDR3 is CASSLKGIGGYTF. DNA of the CDR3: TGTGCCAGCAGTTTAAAGGGGATCGGGGGCTACACCTTC.

This chain connects TRBV28 to TRBJ2-7, with 7 bases identical to TRBD1. The CDR3 consists of 13 residues. The germline CDR1 and CDR2 sequences are MDHEN and SYDVKM. The trim removed 7 bases at V and 6 bases at J, leaving 9 bases unmatched. The CDR3 bases are TGTGCCAGCAAGCAGACAGGGCCCCGCGAGCAGTACTTC. Translation: CASKQTGPREQYF.

This chain links TRBV30 with TRBJ2-1; D is undetermined. The length of the CDR3 is 11 residues. V gave up 7 bases and J gave up 4 bases, with 8 bases separating them. Germline V gives CDR1 GTSNPN, CDR2 SVGIG (reference sequence). CDR3 in amino acids: CAYQSYNEQFF. CDR3 nucleotides: TGTGCCTACCAGTCATACAATGAGCAGTTCTTC.

Points on this clone: An end of the junction differs from the germline gene, which may be a read error. The CDR3 DNA follows: TGTGCTAGCAGCTTAGCACCAGGGGAAGAGACCCAGTACTTC. The encoded protein is CASSLAPGEETQYF. The gene calls are TRBV7-7 and TRBJ2-5; the D gene is possibly TRBD1 (6 bases). CDR1 is SSHAT, CDR2 FNYEAQ, per germline (reference sequence). CDR3 size: 14 residues.

The rearrangement joins TRBV15 to TRBJ2-2; 10 bases align to TRBD1. This CDR3 has 17 amino acids. J gave up 7 bases and V 0 bases, and 8 bases lay outside the gene matches. Germline V gene lookup returns CDR1 LNHNV and CDR2 YYDKDF (reference sequence). CDR3 amino acids: CATSRDLGTGAFGELFF. As DNA, the CDR3 is TGTGCCACCAGCAGAGATCTCGGGACAGGGGCGTTCGGGGAGCTGTTTTTT.

The rearrangement joins TRBV7-9 to TRBJ2-1, with 15 nucleotides matching TRBD2. Germline CDR1 reads SEHNR; CDR2 reads FQNEAQ (reference sequence). The CDR3 is 14 amino acids. V dropped 10 bases and J dropped 12; count of bases not matched to a gene: 10. DNA of the CDR3: TGTGCCATCGGACTAGCGGGAGGGTCGATTGGGCAGTTCTTC. Protein product: CAIGLAGGSIGQFF.

The chain employs TRBV2 and TRBJ2-1; 9 bases map to TRBD1. The ends lost 7 bases at V and 6 bases at J; junction bases unmatched: 13. The CDR3 has 16 residues. CDR1 and CDR2 (germline): SNHLY, FYNNEI. DNA for the CDR3: TGTGCCAGCACCCAAGGGACAGGGATGGCCGGCAATGAGCAGTTCTTC. Its protein product is CASTQGTGMAGNEQFF.

The genes are TRBV2 and TRBJ2-3; D perhaps matches TRBD2 (5 bases). Germline V gives CDR1 SNHLY, CDR2 FYNNEI. The CDR3 contains 14 residues. Trimming took off 1 base at V and 2 bases at J, with 7 bases between the two ends. CDR3 bases: TGTGCCAGCAGTGAAGGGGAGTACACAGATACGCAGTATTTT. It translates to CASSEGEYTDTQYF.

The CDR3 DNA reads as TGTGCCAGCAGCTTAGAGGCCGGGAGATACTACGAGCAGTACTTC. This codes for CASSLEAGRYYEQYF. This chain links TRBV7-8 with TRBJ2-7, with D possibly matching TRBD2 (6 bases). Germline CDR1 SGHVS, CDR2 FQNEAQ. CDR3 size: 15 residues. Trimming pared 1 base from V and 3 bases from J, leaving 13 bases between.

The chain carries TRBV29-1 and TRBJ1-1; unclear D gene. The CDR3 is 12 amino acids. CDR1 and CDR2 from the germline V gene are SQVTM and ANQGSEA. V was pared by 4 bases and J by 0 bases, with 6 bases between. In nucleotides, the CDR3 is TGCAGCGTTGTCGGGGTGAACACTGAAGCTTTCTTT. Its protein is CSVVGVNTEAFF.

The V call is TRBV7-9, the J call TRBJ1-1, with D uncertain. The CDR3 sequence is 13 residues long. CDR1 SEHNR and CDR2 FQNEAQ come from the germline V gene (reference sequence). The germline V and J ends were trimmed by 7 bases and 3 bases, with 12 bases remaining between them. The CDR3 region is CASNFDGDTEAFF. The CDR3 region has the DNA TGTGCCAGCAACTTCGACGGGGACACTGAAGCTTTCTTT.

The rearrangement links TRBV7-8 to TRBJ1-5; D remains ambiguous. CDR1 is SGHVS, CDR2 FQNEAQ, per germline. Trimming shortened V by 0 bases and J by 4 bases, and 10 bases separated the two germline ends. This CDR3 contains 15 residues. Here the CDR3 reads CASSLAVNSNQPQHF. As DNA, the CDR3 is TGTGCCAGCAGCTTAGCGGTCAACTCTAATCAGCCCCAGCATTTT.

The J gene is TRBJ2-3, the V gene TRBV7-9; D perhaps matches TRBD1 (6 bases). Between the trimmed V and J ends, which lost 5 bases and 6 bases, there was a span of 18 bases. In germline, CDR1 is SEHNR, CDR2 FQNEAQ (reference sequence). The CDR3 has 15 residues. CDR3 residues: CASSPQTGSGDTQYF. For the CDR3, the DNA is TGTGCCAGCAGCCCTCAGACAGGTTCAGGGGATACGCAGTATTTT. Combining the CDR3 with reference TRBV7-9 and TRBJ2-3 gives the whole variable domain DTGVSQNPRHKITKRGQNVTFRCDPISEHNRLYWYRQTLGQGPEFLTYFQNEAQLEKSRLLSDRFSAERPKGSFSTLEIQRTEQGDSAMYLCASSPQTGSGDTQYFGPGTRLTVL.

The chain couples TRBV7-8 to TRBJ2-1, with TRBD2 identical over 7 bases. The CDR3 covers 18 residues. The V gene end was trimmed by 5 bases and the J gene end by 9 bases; junction bases not matched to a gene: 22. Germline CDR1 is SGHVS and CDR2 is FQNEAQ. The CDR3 loop reads CASSPARWGRAISGEQFF. The CDR3 DNA is TGTGCCAGCAGCCCCGCCCGTTGGGGGAGGGCCATATCGGGTGAGCAGTTCTTC. The whole variable domain, remainder taken from reference TRBV7-8 and TRBJ2-1, is GAGVSQSPRYKVAKRGQDVALRCDPISGHVSLFWYQQALGQGPEFLTYFQNEAQLDKSGLPSDRFFAERPEGSVSTLKIQRTQQEDSAVYLCASSPARWGRAISGEQFFGPGTRLTVL.

The chain links TRBV27 to TRBJ1-5; D not certain. V was cut by 3 bases and J by 2 bases, with 8 bases left in between. Germline loops: CDR1 MNHEY, CDR2 SMNVEV (reference sequence). The CDR3 has 14 amino acids. CDR3: CASSLGRGNQPQHF. The CDR3 bases are TGTGCCAGCAGTTTGGGGAGGGGCAATCAGCCCCAGCATTTT.

The chain links TRBV6-5 to TRBJ2-3, with 9 bases that match TRBD2. J lost 8 bases, V lost 0 bases, and 9 bases had no gene match. The CDR3 covers 16 residues. Germline CDR1 MNHEY, CDR2 SVGAGI. CDR3 DNA sequence: TGTGCCAGCAGTTACTCGACTAGCGGAAGTTTAACTACGCAGTATTTT. Encoded protein: CASSYSTSGSLTTQYF.

The V gene is TRBV19, the J gene TRBJ1-2; D gene unclear. CDR1 is LNHDA, CDR2 SQIVND, per germline (reference sequence). The V gene lost 5 bases and the J gene lost 3 bases, with 16 bases spanning the gap. The CDR3 spans 15 residues. CDR3 DNA sequence: TGTGCCAGTAGTTGGGCCGGCTGGTTGGACTATGGCTACACCTTC. It encodes CASSWAGWLDYGYTF.